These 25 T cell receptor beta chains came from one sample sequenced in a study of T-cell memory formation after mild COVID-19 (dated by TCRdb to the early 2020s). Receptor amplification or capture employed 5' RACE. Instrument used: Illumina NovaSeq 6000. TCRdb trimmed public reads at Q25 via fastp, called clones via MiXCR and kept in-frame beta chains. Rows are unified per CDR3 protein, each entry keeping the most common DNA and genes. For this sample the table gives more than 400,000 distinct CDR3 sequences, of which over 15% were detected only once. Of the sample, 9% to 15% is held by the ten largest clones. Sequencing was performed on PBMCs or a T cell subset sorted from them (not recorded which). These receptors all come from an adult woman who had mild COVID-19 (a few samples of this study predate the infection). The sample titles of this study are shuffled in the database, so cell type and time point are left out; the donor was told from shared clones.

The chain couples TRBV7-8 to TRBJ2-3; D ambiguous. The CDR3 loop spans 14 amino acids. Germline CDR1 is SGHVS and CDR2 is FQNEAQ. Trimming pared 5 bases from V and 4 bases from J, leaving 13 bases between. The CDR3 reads CASSPGPNADTQYF. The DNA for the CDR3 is TGTGCCAGCAGCCCCGGACCAAACGCAGATACGCAGTATTTT.

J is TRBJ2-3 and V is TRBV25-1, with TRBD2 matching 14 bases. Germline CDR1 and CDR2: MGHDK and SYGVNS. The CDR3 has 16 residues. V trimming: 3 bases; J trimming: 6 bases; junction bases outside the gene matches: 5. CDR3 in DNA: TGTGCCAGCAGTGAGGGACTAGCGGGAGCGAGGGATACGCAGTATTTT. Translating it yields CASSEGLAGARDTQYF.

In DNA, the CDR3 is TGTGCCAGCAGCGTAGACACCTTCTATGGCTACACCTTC. This sequence encodes CASSVDTFYGYTF. V usage is TRBV9 and J usage is TRBJ1-2; D unclear. V lost 0 bases and J 4 bases, leaving 7 bases between the germline ends. The CDR3 loop spans 13 amino acids. Germline V gene sequence: CDR1 SGDLS, CDR2 YYNGEE. The whole variable domain, filled in from reference TRBV9 and TRBJ1-2, reads DSGVTQTPKHLITATGQRVTLRCSPRSGDLSVYWYQQSLDQGLQFLIQYYNGEERAKGNILERFSAQQFPDLHSELNLSSLELGDSALYFCASSVDTFYGYTFGSGTRLTVV.

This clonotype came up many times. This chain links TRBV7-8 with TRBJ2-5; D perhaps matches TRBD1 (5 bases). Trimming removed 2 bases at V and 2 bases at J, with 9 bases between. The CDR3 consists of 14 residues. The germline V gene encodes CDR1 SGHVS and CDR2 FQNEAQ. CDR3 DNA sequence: TGTGCCAGCAGCTTACAGGGATTACAAGAGACCCAGTACTTC. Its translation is CASSLQGLQETQYF.

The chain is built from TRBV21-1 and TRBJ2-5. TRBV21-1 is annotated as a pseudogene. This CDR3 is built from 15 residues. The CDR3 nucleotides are TGTGCCAGCAGCAAAGGGCGCAGGCCTCGGGAGACCCAGTACTTC. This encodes CASSKGRRPRETQYF.

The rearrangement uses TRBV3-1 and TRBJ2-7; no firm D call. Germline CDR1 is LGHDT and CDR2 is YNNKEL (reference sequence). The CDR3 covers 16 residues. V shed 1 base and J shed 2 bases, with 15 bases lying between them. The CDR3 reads CASSQVGSLPTYEQYF. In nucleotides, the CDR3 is TGTGCCAGCAGCCAAGTCGGCAGCTTACCCACCTACGAGCAGTACTTC.

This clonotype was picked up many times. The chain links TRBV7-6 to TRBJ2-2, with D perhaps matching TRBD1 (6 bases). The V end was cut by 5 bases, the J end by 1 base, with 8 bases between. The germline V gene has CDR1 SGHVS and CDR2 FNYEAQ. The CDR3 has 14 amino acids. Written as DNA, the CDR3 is TGTGCCAGCAGCCAGACAGGGAACACCGGGGAGCTGTTTTTT. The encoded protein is CASSQTGNTGELFF.

CDR3 sequence: CSASSGGPGANVLTF. For the CDR3, the DNA is TGCAGTGCTAGTAGTGGCGGGCCTGGGGCCAACGTCCTGACTTTC. V is TRBV20-1 and J is TRBJ2-6; a weak D match, TRBD2 (5 bases). Germline V gives CDR1 DFQATT, CDR2 SNEGSKA (reference sequence). V lost 3 bases and J 2 bases, leaving 11 bases between the germline ends. This CDR3 contains 15 residues.

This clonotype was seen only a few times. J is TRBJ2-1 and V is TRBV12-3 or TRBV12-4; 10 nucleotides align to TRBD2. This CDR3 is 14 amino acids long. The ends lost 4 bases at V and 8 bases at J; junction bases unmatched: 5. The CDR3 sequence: CASSWLAGVDEQFF. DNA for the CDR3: TGTGCCAGCAGTTGGCTAGCGGGAGTGGATGAGCAGTTCTTC.

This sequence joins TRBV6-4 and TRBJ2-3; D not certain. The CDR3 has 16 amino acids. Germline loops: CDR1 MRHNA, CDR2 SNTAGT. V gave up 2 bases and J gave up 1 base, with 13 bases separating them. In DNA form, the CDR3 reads TGTGCCAGCAGTGACACCCCCCCGACCGGCACAGATACGCAGTATTTT. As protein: CASSDTPPTGTDTQYF.

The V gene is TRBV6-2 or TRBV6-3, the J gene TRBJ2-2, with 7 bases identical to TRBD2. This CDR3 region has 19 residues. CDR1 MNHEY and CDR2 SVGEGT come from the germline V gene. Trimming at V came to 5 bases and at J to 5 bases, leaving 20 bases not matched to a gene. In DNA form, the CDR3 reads TGTGCCAGCAGTAGAATCGCCGGCCCGGGAGGAATGGGGACCGGGGAGCTGTTTTTT. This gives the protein CASSRIAGPGGMGTGELFF.

CDR3 loop: CASSGDRAPNEQFF. The CDR3 DNA reads TGCGCCAGCAGCGGGGACAGGGCCCCCAATGAGCAGTTCTTC. The chain carries TRBV5-1 and TRBJ2-1; the match to TRBD1 covers 9 bases. Germline V CDR1 and CDR2: SGHRS, YFSETQ. The CDR3 is 14 amino acids. V lost 4 bases, J lost 6 bases, and 5 bases stayed unmatched.

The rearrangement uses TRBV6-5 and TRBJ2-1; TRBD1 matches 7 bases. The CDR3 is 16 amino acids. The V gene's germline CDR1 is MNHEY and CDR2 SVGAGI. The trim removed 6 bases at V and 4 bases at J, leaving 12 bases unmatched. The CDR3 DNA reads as TGTGCCAGCAGACTCACCGGGACAGAGACGTACAATGAGCAGTTCTTC. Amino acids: CASRLTGTETYNEQFF.

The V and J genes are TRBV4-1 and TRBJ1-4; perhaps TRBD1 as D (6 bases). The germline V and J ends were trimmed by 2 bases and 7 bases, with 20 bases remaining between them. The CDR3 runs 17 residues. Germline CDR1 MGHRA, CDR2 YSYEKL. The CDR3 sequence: CASSQLGAPGVGEKLFF. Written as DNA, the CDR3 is TGCGCCAGCAGCCAATTAGGCGCTCCAGGGGTTGGTGAAAAACTGTTTTTT.

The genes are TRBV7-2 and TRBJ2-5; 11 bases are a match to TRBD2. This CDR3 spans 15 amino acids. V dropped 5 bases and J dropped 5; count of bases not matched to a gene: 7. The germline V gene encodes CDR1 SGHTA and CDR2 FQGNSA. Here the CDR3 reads CASSNGLAGRETQYF. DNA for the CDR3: TGTGCCAGCAGCAATGGACTAGCGGGTCGTGAGACCCAGTACTTC. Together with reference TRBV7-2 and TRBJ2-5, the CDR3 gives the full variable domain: GAGVSQSPSNKVTEKGKDVELRCDPISGHTALYWYRQSLGQGLEFLIYFQGNSAPDKSGLPSDRFSAERTGGSVSTLTIQRTQQEDSAVYLCASSNGLAGRETQYFGPGTRLLVL.

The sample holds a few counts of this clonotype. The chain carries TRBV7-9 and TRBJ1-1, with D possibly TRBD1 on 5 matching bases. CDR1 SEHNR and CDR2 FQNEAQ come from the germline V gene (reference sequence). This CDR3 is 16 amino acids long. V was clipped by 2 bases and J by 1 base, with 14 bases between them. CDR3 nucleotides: TGTGCCAGCAGCTTACCCCAAACGGGGCAGAACACTGAAGCTTTCTTT. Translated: CASSLPQTGQNTEAFF.

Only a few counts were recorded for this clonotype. CDR3 region: CASSLFGQGVLQPQHF. The CDR3 DNA reads TGTGCCAGCAGTTTATTCGGACAGGGAGTTCTCCAGCCCCAGCATTTT. The V gene is TRBV27, the J gene TRBJ1-5; 8 nucleotides align to TRBD1. CDR1 is MNHEY, CDR2 SMNVEV, per germline (reference sequence). V gave up 1 base and J gave up 7 bases; unmatched junction bases: 9. This CDR3 region has 16 residues.

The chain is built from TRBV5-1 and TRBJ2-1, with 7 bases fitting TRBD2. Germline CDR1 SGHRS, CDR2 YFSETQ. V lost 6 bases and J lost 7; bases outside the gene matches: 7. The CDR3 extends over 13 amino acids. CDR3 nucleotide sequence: TGCGCCAGCACCTGGGGAGGGCCAAATGAGCAGTTCTTC. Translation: CASTWGGPNEQFF. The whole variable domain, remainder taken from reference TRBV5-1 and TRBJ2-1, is KAGVTQTPRYLIKTRGQQVTLSCSPISGHRSVSWYQQTPGQGLQFLFEYFSETQRNKGNFPGRFSGRQFSNSRSEMNVSTLELGDSALYLCASTWGGPNEQFFGPGTRLTVL.

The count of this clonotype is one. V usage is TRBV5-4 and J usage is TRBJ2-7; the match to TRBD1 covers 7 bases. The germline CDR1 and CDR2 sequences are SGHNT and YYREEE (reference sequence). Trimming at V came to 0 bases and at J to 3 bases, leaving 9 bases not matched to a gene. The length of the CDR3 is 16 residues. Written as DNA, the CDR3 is TGTGCCAGCAGCTTGGGGGGCGGCCAGGGGGACTACGAGCAGTACTTC. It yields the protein CASSLGGGQGDYEQYF. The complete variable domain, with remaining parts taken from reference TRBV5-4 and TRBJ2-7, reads ETGVTQSPTHLIKTRGQQVTLRCSSQSGHNTVSWYQQALGQGPQFIFQYYREEENGRGNFPPRFSGLQFPNYSSELNVNALELDDSALYLCASSLGGGQGDYEQYFGPGTRLTVT.

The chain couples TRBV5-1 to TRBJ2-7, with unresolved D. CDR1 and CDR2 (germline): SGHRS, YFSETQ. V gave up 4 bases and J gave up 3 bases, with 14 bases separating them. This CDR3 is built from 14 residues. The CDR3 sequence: CASSLGEANYEQYF. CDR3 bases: TGCGCCAGCAGCCTCGGTGAGGCTAACTACGAGCAGTACTTC. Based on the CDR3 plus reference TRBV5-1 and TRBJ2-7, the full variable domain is KAGVTQTPRYLIKTRGQQVTLSCSPISGHRSVSWYQQTPGQGLQFLFEYFSETQRNKGNFPGRFSGRQFSNSRSEMNVSTLELGDSALYLCASSLGEANYEQYFGPGTRLTVT.

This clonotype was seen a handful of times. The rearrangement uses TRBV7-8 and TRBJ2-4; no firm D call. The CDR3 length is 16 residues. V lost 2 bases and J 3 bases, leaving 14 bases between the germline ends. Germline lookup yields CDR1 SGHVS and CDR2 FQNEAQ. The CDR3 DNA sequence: TGTGCCAGCAGCTTAACCCGGGCCAATAGCAAAAACATTCAGTACTTC. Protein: CASSLTRANSKNIQYF.

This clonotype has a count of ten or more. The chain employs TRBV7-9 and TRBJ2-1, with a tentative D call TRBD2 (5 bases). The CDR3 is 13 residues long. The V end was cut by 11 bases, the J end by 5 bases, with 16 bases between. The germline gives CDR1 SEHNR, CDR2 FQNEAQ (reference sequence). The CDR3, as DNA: TGTGCCGTCGACATCTGGGGAGACAATGAGCAGTTCTTC. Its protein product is CAVDIWGDNEQFF.

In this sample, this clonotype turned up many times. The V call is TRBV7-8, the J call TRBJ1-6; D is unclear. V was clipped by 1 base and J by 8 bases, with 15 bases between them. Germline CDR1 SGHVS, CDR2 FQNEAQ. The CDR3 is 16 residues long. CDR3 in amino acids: CASSLVGAWGDSPLHF. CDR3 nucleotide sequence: TGTGCCAGCAGCTTAGTAGGTGCTTGGGGTGATTCACCCCTCCACTTT.

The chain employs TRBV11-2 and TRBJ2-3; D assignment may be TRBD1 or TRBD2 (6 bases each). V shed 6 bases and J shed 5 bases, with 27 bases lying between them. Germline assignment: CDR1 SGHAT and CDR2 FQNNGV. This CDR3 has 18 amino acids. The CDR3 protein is CASSVQTDSGGQGDTQYF. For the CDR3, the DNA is TGTGCCAGCAGTGTTCAAACAGATAGTGGGGGGCAAGGAGATACGCAGTATTTT.

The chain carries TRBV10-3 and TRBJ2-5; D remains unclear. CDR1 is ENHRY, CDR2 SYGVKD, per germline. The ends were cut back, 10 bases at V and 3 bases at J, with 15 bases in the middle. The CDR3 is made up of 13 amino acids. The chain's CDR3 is CATRRFAEETQYF. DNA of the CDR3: TGTGCCACCAGACGGTTCGCCGAAGAGACCCAGTACTTC.